The 28 T cell receptor beta chains presented below share a single source sample, sequenced in a study of CD8+CD57+ T cells in acquired aplastic anemia. CDR3 and TCR beta VDJ profiling relied on a genomic DNA template. One entry per CDR3 protein, called by TCRdb with MiXCR from the reads. The sample consists of around 500,000 distinct CDR3 sequences, around 30% of them appearing once. The authors sequenced patients whose flow cytometry had shown CD8+CD57+ cell expansion. The material sequenced was sorted CD4+, CD8+, or CD8+CD57+ T cells (not recorded which) from PBMCs. The receptors here all came from a human donor with aplastic anemia.

This clonotype was seen at least ten times. The chain links TRBV25-1 to TRBJ2-7, with D uncertain. The CDR3 contains 11 residues. V lost 6 bases, J lost 3 bases, and 6 bases lay in between. Germline CDR1 is MGHDK and CDR2 is SYGVNS. In nucleotides, the CDR3 is TGTGCCAGCAGCGCCATCTACGAGCAGTACTTC. It translates to CASSAIYEQYF.

The V call is TRBV20-1, the J call TRBJ1-3; 9 bases agree with TRBD1. The CDR3 sequence is 13 residues long. Per germline, CDR1 DFQATT and CDR2 SNEGSKA (reference sequence). V was pared by 8 bases and J by 4 bases, with 6 bases of the junction left unmatched. CDR3 in DNA: TGCAGTCTGACAGGGGGTGGGGGAAACACCATATATTTT. It is translated as CSLTGGGGNTIYF.

Notes on this clonotype: Since a much larger clone is just one base distant, this may be a read error. The chain links TRBV11-2 to TRBJ1-5; D gene unclear. Deletions cut 5 bases from V and 6 bases from J, with 8 bases between. This CDR3 is built from 12 residues. In germline, CDR1 is SGHAT, CDR2 FQNNGV. The CDR3 protein is CASSARSQPQHF. In DNA, the CDR3 is TGTGCCAGCAGCGCCCGCAGTCAGCCCCAGCATTTT.

This sequence joins TRBV2 and TRBJ2-1, with a possible D match to TRBD1 (5 bases). CDR1 is SNHLY, CDR2 FYNNEI, per germline. Trimming pared 6 bases from V and 8 bases from J, leaving 11 bases between. CDR3 length: 12 residues. The chain's CDR3 is CASRRWGDEQFF. The CDR3 DNA sequence: TGTGCCAGCAGACGATGGGGCGATGAGCAGTTCTTC. Filled out from reference TRBV2 and TRBJ2-1, the complete variable domain reads EPEVTQTPSHQVTQMGQEVILRCVPISNHLYFYWYRQILGQKVEFLVSFYNNEISEKSEIFDDQFSVERPDGSNFTLKIRSTKLEDSAMYFCASRRWGDEQFFGPGTRLTVL.

The gene calls are TRBV7-3 and TRBJ2-2, with a weak D call TRBD2 (7 bases). Between the trimmed V and J ends, which lost 2 bases and 4 bases, there was a span of 14 bases. CDR1 is SGHTA and CDR2 is FQGTGA in the germline V gene. The CDR3 is made up of 16 amino acids. CDR3 amino acids: CASSLDSGGPTGELFF. The CDR3 coding sequence is TGTGCCAGCAGCTTAGACTCGGGGGGCCCCACCGGGGAGCTGTTTTTT.

This clonotype was seen repeatedly, ten times or more. V gene TRBV12-3 or TRBV12-4 combines with J gene TRBJ2-7; 10 nucleotides align to TRBD2. The length of the CDR3 is 14 residues. Trimming cost V 3 bases and J 2 bases; bases outside gene matches: 1. CDR3 coding DNA: TGTGCCAGCAGTTTGCTAGCGGGGGCCTACGAGCAGTACTTC. Translated, it gives CASSLLAGAYEQYF.

The J gene is TRBJ1-1, the V gene TRBV24-1; possibly TRBD1 for D (6 bases). The CDR3 contains 12 residues. Germline CDR1 and CDR2: KGHDR and SFDVKD. With 12 bases removed from V and 4 bases from J, the gap between germline ends came to 14 bases. For the CDR3, the DNA is TGTGCCTATCGCCGAGGGGGCACTGAAGCTTTCTTT. It translates to CAYRRGGTEAFF.

The rearrangement uses TRBV13 and TRBJ2-7; D may be TRBD2 (6 bases). V was clipped by 5 bases and J by 0 bases, with 14 bases between them. The CDR3 is 15 residues long. Germline lookup yields CDR1 PRHDT and CDR2 FYEKMQ (reference sequence). The CDR3 here is CASSPRLGSSYEQYF. CDR3 nucleotide sequence: TGTGCCAGCAGCCCCCGACTAGGTTCCTCCTACGAGCAGTACTTC. Variable domain in full (rest from reference TRBV13 and TRBJ2-7): AAGVIQSPRHLIKEKRETATLKCYPIPRHDTVYWYQQGPGQDPQFLISFYEKMQSDKGSIPDRFSAQQFSDYHSELNMSSLELGDSALYFCASSPRLGSSYEQYFGPGTRLTVT.

J is TRBJ1-3 and V is TRBV6-1; D is ambiguous. CDR1 is MNHNS and CDR2 is SASEGT in the germline V gene. The CDR3 covers 16 residues. Deletions cut 1 base from V and 1 base from J, with 11 bases between. The CDR3 sequence is CASSEVFGSSGNTIYF. Written as DNA, the CDR3 is TGTGCCAGCAGTGAAGTTTTTGGCAGTTCTGGAAACACCATATATTTT.

The genes are TRBV5-1 and TRBJ2-7; 10 bases map to TRBD2. CDR1 and CDR2 from the germline V gene are SGHRS and YFSETQ. V was clipped by 4 bases and J by 7 bases; unmatched bases: 11. The CDR3 has 15 residues. DNA of the CDR3: TGCGCCAGCAGCCCAACTAGCGGGACCCCTGGGGAGCAGTACTTC. Translating it yields CASSPTSGTPGEQYF.

V is TRBV30 and J is TRBJ1-2, with D unresolved. This CDR3 spans 11 amino acids. Germline V CDR1 and CDR2: GTSNPN, SVGIG (reference sequence). The V end was cut by 0 bases, the J end by 7 bases, with 6 bases between. CDR3 coding DNA: TGTGCCTGGAGTGTCGGGGTTGGCTACACCTTC. Translation gives CAWSVGVGYTF.

A word on this clonotype: One base away lies a much larger clone, so this may be a sequencing read error. V and J are TRBV19 and TRBJ1-5, with D perhaps TRBD1 (6 bases). The CDR3 has 14 amino acids. Germline CDR1 and CDR2: LNHDA and SQIVND (reference sequence). The CDR3, as DNA: TGTGCCAGCAGCTTGGACCGAACAGGGTTTCCCCGGCATTTT. This gives the protein CASSLDRTGFPRHF.

There are many counts of this clonotype. J is TRBJ1-6 and V is TRBV20-1; 7 positions agree with TRBD1. V trimming: 3 bases; J trimming: 7 bases; junction bases outside the gene matches: 9. The CDR3 contains 15 residues. CDR1 and CDR2 from the germline V gene are DFQATT and SNEGSKA (reference sequence). In nucleotides, the CDR3 is TGCAGTGCTAGTTACATGGGACAGCAAAATTCACCCCTCCACTTT. It is translated as CSASYMGQQNSPLHF.

The V and J genes are TRBV15 and TRBJ1-6; 7 nucleotides line up with TRBD1. The CDR3 spans 16 residues. Germline CDR1 reads LNHNV; CDR2 reads YYDKDF (reference sequence). V trimming: 10 bases; J trimming: 2 bases; junction bases outside the gene matches: 11. CDR3 sequence reads: CASIAGQPTYNSPLHF. The CDR3 region has the DNA TGTGCCAGCATCGCGGGACAGCCCACCTATAATTCACCCCTCCACTTT.

The V call is TRBV5-6, the J call TRBJ1-5, with 8 bases lining up with TRBD1. V lost 4 bases and J lost 5; bases outside the gene matches: 5. There are 14 residues in the CDR3. Germline V gives CDR1 SGHDT, CDR2 YYEEEE. The CDR3: CASSQMTGDQPQHF. The CDR3 DNA sequence: TGTGCCAGCAGCCAAATGACAGGGGATCAGCCCCAGCATTTT.

This clonotype was recorded at least ten times. J is TRBJ1-5 and V is TRBV7-2; tentative D call: TRBD1 (5 bases). Germline V gene data show CDR1 as SGHTA and CDR2 as FQGNSA. Trimming removed 5 bases at V and 4 bases at J, with 9 bases between. CDR3 length equals 13 residues. CDR3 bases: TGTGCCAGCAGCCCCGGGGCAAATCAGCCCCAGCATTTT. Translation: CASSPGANQPQHF.

This clonotype was counted a few times. V and J are TRBV10-1 and TRBJ2-2; a weak D match, TRBD1 (5 bases). This CDR3 is 16 amino acids long. Germline-derived CDR1 and CDR2 are WNHNN and SYGVQD (reference sequence). V lost 8 bases, J lost 2 bases, and 18 bases lay in between. The DNA for the CDR3 is TGCGCCAGCTCCTCCAGGGTAGTCCCAAACACCGGGGAGCTGTTTTTT. Residues: CASSSRVVPNTGELFF.

This rearrangement joins TRBV7-9 to TRBJ2-7; TRBD1 matches 10 bases. The CDR3 loop spans 15 amino acids. CDR1 SEHNR and CDR2 FQNEAQ come from the germline V gene (reference sequence). The V gene end was trimmed by 5 bases and the J gene end by 6 bases; junction bases not matched to a gene: 10. In nucleotides, the CDR3 is TGTGCCAGCAGCGATAGATACGGGACAGGGGCCGAGCAGTACTTC. It specifies CASSDRYGTGAEQYF. Looking up the rest from reference TRBV7-9 and TRBJ2-7 gives the full variable domain: DTGVSQNPRHKITKRGQNVTFRCDPISEHNRLYWYRQTLGQGPEFLTYFQNEAQLEKSRLLSDRFSAERPKGSFSTLEIQRTEQGDSAMYLCASSDRYGTGAEQYFGPGTRLTVT.

The V gene is TRBV7-8, the J gene TRBJ2-3; a possible D gene is TRBD1 (6 bases). Germline assignment: CDR1 SGHVS and CDR2 FQNEAQ. The CDR3 extends over 16 amino acids. Trimming left V 1 base short and J 0 bases short, with 11 bases between. The CDR3 bases are TGTGCCAGCAGCTTAGTTGGGGGCGAGAGCACAGATACGCAGTATTTT. This sequence encodes CASSLVGGESTDTQYF.

About this clonotype itself: A much bigger clone sits one base away, suggesting this may be a read error. The V and J genes are TRBV11-2 and TRBJ2-1; D call uncertain. This CDR3 has 15 amino acids. Germline V CDR1 and CDR2: SGHAT, FQNNGV. The CDR3, as DNA: TGTGCCAGCAGCTCAGGACGGAGCTCCTACAATGAGCGGTTCTTC. Protein product: CASSSGRSSYNERFF.

The V gene is TRBV15, the J gene TRBJ1-4; 7 nucleotides match TRBD1. The CDR3 runs 14 residues. Germline assignment: CDR1 LNHNV and CDR2 YYDKDF (reference sequence). V shed 3 bases, J shed 3 bases, and the junction held 1 base outside the gene matches. CDR3 amino acids: CATSSGTANEKLFF. The CDR3 DNA is TGTGCCACCAGCAGCGGGACAGCTAATGAAAAACTGTTTTTT.

The V call is TRBV20-1, the J call TRBJ1-4; 10 nucleotides agree with TRBD1. The CDR3 has 14 residues. V shed 5 bases and J 6 bases; nucleotides not matched to a gene: 6. Germline V gene data show CDR1 as DFQATT and CDR2 as SNEGSKA (reference sequence). CDR3 nucleotides: TGCAGTGCTCCCCCGGGACAGGGGTATGAAAAACTGTTTTTT. Its protein is CSAPPGQGYEKLFF.

This clonotype was found many times. The genes are TRBV9 and TRBJ1-6, with D uncertain. Germline V gene lookup returns CDR1 SGDLS and CDR2 YYNGEE. There are 15 residues in the CDR3. Trimming shortened V by 0 bases and J by 4 bases, and 8 bases separated the two germline ends. CDR3 region: CASSVGSAYNSPLHF. The CDR3 DNA is TGTGCCAGCAGCGTAGGCTCAGCTTATAATTCACCCCTCCACTTT.

CDR3 protein: CASSILQGQGNNEQFF. CDR3 DNA sequence: TGTGCCAGTAGTATACTGCAGGGACAGGGTAACAATGAGCAGTTCTTC. V and J are TRBV19 and TRBJ2-1, with TRBD1 matching over 9 bases. The germline CDR1 and CDR2 sequences are LNHDA and SQIVND (reference sequence). Trimming removed 2 bases from V and 5 bases from J; junction bases left unmatched: 7. The CDR3 length is 16 residues.

This clonotype was seen only a few times. The genes are TRBV19 and TRBJ2-3, with D possibly being TRBD2 (5 bases). The CDR3 contains 14 residues. V dropped 9 bases and J dropped 6 bases, with 19 bases sitting between them. Germline values: CDR1 LNHDA, CDR2 SQIVND (reference sequence). CDR3: CASSFYGGLDTQYF. CDR3 nucleotide sequence: TGTGCCAGCAGCTTTTACGGAGGACTGGATACGCAGTATTTT. The full variable domain, its missing parts supplied by reference TRBV19 and TRBJ2-3, is DGGITQSPKYLFRKEGQNVTLSCEQNLNHDAMYWYRQDPGQGLRLIYYSQIVNDFQKGDIAEGYSVSREKKESFPLTVTSAQKNPTAFYLCASSFYGGLDTQYFGPGTRLTVL.

This clonotype was seen a few times. CDR3 residues: CSARETSGIPTGELFF. The CDR3 coding sequence is TGCAGTGCTAGAGAGACTAGCGGGATACCCACCGGGGAGCTGTTTTTT. The gene calls are TRBV20-1 and TRBJ2-2; 11 bases agree with TRBD2. This CDR3 is 16 amino acids long. With V trimmed by 0 bases and J by 4 bases, 4 bases remained unmatched. Germline CDR1 is DFQATT and CDR2 is SNEGSKA (reference sequence).

Here the CDR3 reads CASSQGTNTGELFF. CDR3 nucleotides: TGCGCCAGCAGCCAGGGAACGAACACCGGGGAGCTGTTTTTT. V usage is TRBV5-1 and J usage is TRBJ2-2; D is possibly TRBD1 (5 bases). CDR1 and CDR2 (germline): SGHRS, YFSETQ. V gave up 4 bases and J gave up 0 bases, with 7 bases separating them. This CDR3 contains 14 residues.

This clonotype has ten or more counts. The chain joins TRBV2 to TRBJ1-1; no clear D. This CDR3 has 14 amino acids. Trimming took 9 bases from V and 4 from J, leaving 18 bases between them. Germline CDR1 and CDR2: SNHLY and FYNNEI. Written as DNA, the CDR3 is TGTGCCAGTCGAGAGGCCCAGACCGGCACTGAAGCTTTCTTT. Its translation: CASREAQTGTEAFF.